The 30 T cell receptor beta chains below come from one sample, sequenced in a study of T-cell memory formation after mild COVID-19. TCRdb fed the 5' RACE reads into MiXCR, producing one record per CDR3 protein. Of 58,000 or so distinct CDR3 sequences listed, around a quarter are singletons. The sample comprised PBMCs or a T cell subset sorted from them (not recorded which). All receptors come from a young man who had mild COVID-19 (a few samples of this study predate the infection). Cell type and time point are not known.

V usage is TRBV7-9 and J usage is TRBJ2-3; D is ambiguous. Germline V gene lookup returns CDR1 SEHNR and CDR2 FQNEAQ (reference sequence). The ends were cut back, 2 bases at V and 0 bases at J, with 6 bases in the middle. CDR3 length: 14 residues. The chain's CDR3 is CASSLSASTDTQYF. Written as DNA, the CDR3 is TGTGCCAGCAGCTTATCGGCTAGCACAGATACGCAGTATTTT.

This sequence joins TRBV5-5 and TRBJ2-7; D remains ambiguous. The CDR3 loop spans 15 amino acids. The V gene lost 1 base and the J gene lost 0 bases, with 11 bases spanning the gap. Germline CDR1 and CDR2: SGHKS and YYEKEE (reference sequence). CDR3 sequence (DNA): TGTGCCAGCAGCTTGTCGTCCAGGAGCTCCTACGAGCAGTACTTC. Protein product: CASSLSSRSSYEQYF.

The chain has TRBV10-2 and TRBJ1-1; D gene unclear. V was cut by 5 bases and J by 1 base, with 14 bases left in between. Germline-derived CDR1 and CDR2 are WSHSY and SAAADI. The CDR3 is made up of 15 amino acids. The CDR3 is CASSKGNGRNTEAFF. The CDR3 bases are TGCGCCAGCAGTAAGGGAAACGGGAGGAACACTGAAGCTTTCTTT.

The CDR3 nucleotides are TGTGCCAGCAGTAAAAAAGGGGATTGGTTCTACAATGAGCAGTTCTTC. Translating it yields CASSKKGDWFYNEQFF. The gene calls are TRBV25-1 and TRBJ2-1, with D perhaps TRBD1 (5 bases). The CDR3 spans 16 residues. Germline V gene sequence: CDR1 MGHDK, CDR2 SYGVNS. V was cut by 5 bases and J by 3 bases, with 17 bases left in between. The full variable domain, its missing parts supplied by reference TRBV25-1 and TRBJ2-1, is EADIYQTPRYLVIGTGKKITLECSQTMGHDKMYWYQQDPGMELHLIHYSYGVNSTEKGDLSSESTVSRIRTEHFPLTLESARPSHTSQYLCASSKKGDWFYNEQFFGPGTRLTVL.

This chain links TRBV10-3 with TRBJ2-1; perhaps TRBD2 as D (6 bases). This CDR3 spans 16 amino acids. V shed 1 base and J shed 2 bases, with 12 bases lying between them. From germline, CDR1 is ENHRY and CDR2 SYGVKD. CDR3 sequence (DNA): TGTGCCATCAGTGAGTTGACGGGGGAAACCTACAATGAGCAGTTCTTC. It translates to CAISELTGETYNEQFF.

This clonotype was seen a handful of times. The CDR3 bases are TGTGCCAGCAGCTTAGCAGGAACAGGGTGGGTCGAGCAGTACTTC. It is translated as CASSLAGTGWVEQYF. This chain joins TRBV7-2 and TRBJ2-7, with D possibly matching TRBD1 (6 bases). The germline V and J ends were trimmed by 0 bases and 6 bases, with 15 bases remaining between them. Germline V gene sequence: CDR1 SGHTA, CDR2 FQGNSA. This CDR3 has 15 amino acids.

This clonotype showed up just a few times. J is TRBJ2-2 and V is TRBV20-1; 10 positions agree with TRBD2. There are 15 residues in the CDR3. With V trimmed by 3 bases and J by 4 bases, 5 bases remained unmatched. Germline assignment: CDR1 DFQATT and CDR2 SNEGSKA (reference sequence). CDR3 protein: CSARTSGPLTGELFF. The CDR3 DNA reads TGCAGTGCTAGGACTAGCGGGCCTCTCACCGGGGAGCTGTTTTTT.

The chain joins TRBV3-1 to TRBJ2-1; D possibly corresponds to TRBD1 (6 bases). Germline-derived CDR1 and CDR2 are LGHDT and YNNKEL (reference sequence). The V end lost 4 bases, the J end lost 10 bases, and 11 bases lay between the germline ends. The CDR3 has 12 residues. DNA for the CDR3: TGTGCCAGCAGCCGCGGACAGCCCGAGCAGTTCTTC. It yields the protein CASSRGQPEQFF.

The V gene is TRBV6-5, the J gene TRBJ2-7, with 8 positions matching TRBD1. Germline-derived CDR1 and CDR2 are MNHEY and SVGAGI. The CDR3 has 12 residues. V lost 6 bases, J lost 2 bases, and 0 bases stayed unmatched. Here the CDR3 reads CASRDRAYEQYF. CDR3 bases: TGTGCCAGCAGGGACAGGGCCTACGAGCAGTACTTC.

In this sample, this clonotype turned up a few times. The chain combines TRBV6-2 or TRBV6-3 with TRBJ2-7, with 12 bases matching TRBD2. Looked up from germline, CDR1 is MNHEY and CDR2 is SVGEGT. The ends lost 2 bases at V and 3 bases at J; junction bases unmatched: 5. CDR3 size: 16 residues. The CDR3 sequence: CASSYKTSGGDYEQYF. In nucleotides, the CDR3 is TGTGCCAGCAGTTACAAGACTAGCGGGGGAGACTACGAGCAGTACTTC.

This clonotype was seen ten or more times. This sequence joins TRBV12-3 or TRBV12-4 and TRBJ1-1; D unresolved. The CDR3 has 13 amino acids. V was pared by 1 base and J by 1 base, with 4 bases between. The chain's CDR3 is CASSLGPNTEAFF. The CDR3 DNA is TGTGCCAGCAGTTTAGGACCGAACACTGAAGCTTTCTTT.

The V and J genes are TRBV13 and TRBJ2-1; 8 bases fit TRBD2. Trimming removed 8 bases from V and 4 bases from J; junction bases left unmatched: 4. This CDR3 comprises 13 residues. CDR1 is PRHDT and CDR2 is FYEKMQ in the germline V gene (reference sequence). The CDR3 reads CASCGGPYNEQFF. CDR3 bases: TGTGCCAGCTGCGGGGGGCCTTACAATGAGCAGTTCTTC.

This chain connects TRBV10-3 to TRBJ2-7; the D is unclear. The CDR3 totals 12 residues. Trimming removed 0 bases from V and 1 base from J, with 1 base in between. The germline CDR1 and CDR2 sequences are ENHRY and SYGVKD. CDR3 amino acids: CAISESSYEQYF. The CDR3 DNA is TGTGCCATCAGTGAGTCTTCCTACGAGCAGTACTTC.

The rearrangement joins TRBV12-3 or TRBV12-4 to TRBJ2-1; 7 positions match TRBD1. This CDR3 region has 17 residues. Unmatched junction bases numbered 13, after V lost 5 bases and J lost 3 bases. DNA of the CDR3: TGTGCCAGCAGTCTCCATCACAGGGGAAGGGGCTACAATGAGCAGTTCTTC. It yields the protein CASSLHHRGRGYNEQFF.

This clonotype has only a few counts. This chain uses TRBV7-9 with TRBJ2-3, with 8 bases that match TRBD1. Germline CDR1 SEHNR, CDR2 FQNEAQ (reference sequence). The junction had 14 bases not matched to a gene; V was cut back by 11 bases and J by 4 bases. The CDR3 extends over 15 amino acids. CDR3 residues: CAFLVWQGAADTQYF. The DNA of the CDR3 is TGTGCCTTCCTTGTTTGGCAGGGGGCTGCAGATACGCAGTATTTT.

The chain links TRBV7-9 to TRBJ2-3; D possibly uses TRBD1 or TRBD2 (6 bases each). The V and J ends lost 6 bases and 2 bases respectively, with 18 bases between them. CDR1 is SEHNR, CDR2 FQNEAQ, per germline (reference sequence). The CDR3 length is 16 residues. The CDR3: CASRLRGEGYTDTQYF. CDR3 sequence (DNA): TGTGCCAGCAGGCTAAGGGGGGAAGGGTACACAGATACGCAGTATTTT.

This chain uses TRBV6-6 with TRBJ2-7, with 10 bases lining up with TRBD2. Germline CDR1 is MNHNY and CDR2 is SVGAGI (reference sequence). The CDR3 extends over 15 amino acids. With 8 bases clipped from V and 7 bases from J, the junction kept 14 bases outside the gene matches. The CDR3 bases are TGTGCCAGCGCCCCATTGGTAGCGGGGGGTAAAGAGCAGTACGTC. It codes for CASAPLVAGGKEQYV.

The chain recombines TRBV12-3 or TRBV12-4 with TRBJ2-5, with D unresolved. The length of the CDR3 is 13 residues. Trimming shortened V by 4 bases and J by 5 bases, and 11 bases separated the two germline ends. The DNA of the CDR3 is TGTGCCAGCAGTTGGTTCCTCGGGGAGACCCAGTACTTC. Its protein product is CASSWFLGETQYF.

This clonotype occurred a few times. The V and J genes are TRBV9 and TRBJ2-2; D is unresolved. The CDR3 is 16 residues long. Germline loops: CDR1 SGDLS, CDR2 YYNGEE. Trimming pared 0 bases from V and 1 base from J, leaving 10 bases between. In nucleotides, the CDR3 is TGTGCCAGCAGCGTAGATTGGCGGAAGAACACCGGGGAGCTGTTTTTT. This gives the protein CASSVDWRKNTGELFF.

The chain is built from TRBV7-2 and TRBJ2-7; TRBD1 might be the D (6 bases). V lost 5 bases and J lost 1, with 12 bases in between. CDR1 and CDR2 (germline): SGHTA, FQGNSA. CDR3 length: 14 amino acids. CDR3 protein: CASSKTGLSYEQYV. The CDR3 nucleotides read TGTGCCAGCAGCAAAACAGGGTTGTCCTACGAGCAGTACGTC.

This clonotype was seen more than once but under ten times. V and J are TRBV6-4 and TRBJ2-3, with 8 bases matching TRBD2. Germline V gene lookup returns CDR1 MRHNA and CDR2 SNTAGT. With 2 bases clipped from V and 5 bases from J, the junction kept 9 bases outside the gene matches. The CDR3 totals 16 residues. CDR3: CASSDGAGGPGDTQYF. DNA of the CDR3: TGTGCCAGCAGTGACGGGGCGGGGGGACCCGGAGATACGCAGTATTTT.

The rearrangement uses TRBV6-2 or TRBV6-3 and TRBJ2-5; D could derive from TRBD1 or TRBD2 (7 bases each). V gave up 3 bases and J gave up 5 bases, with 16 bases separating them. CDR3 length: 15 residues. Germline V gene data show CDR1 as MNHEY and CDR2 as SVGEGT. DNA for the CDR3: TGTGCCAGCAGTTATGGGTCCAGGGGGGGGGAGACCCAGTACTTC. Its translation: CASSYGSRGGETQYF.

The table lists this clonotype with a few counts. The chain combines TRBV12-3 or TRBV12-4 with TRBJ1-2, with D maybe TRBD1 (5 bases). This CDR3 comprises 13 residues. Between the trimmed V and J ends, which lost 8 bases and 1 base, there was a span of 11 bases. The CDR3 DNA is TGTGCCAGCGGAATAAGGGGTAACTATGGCTACACCTTC. Amino acids: CASGIRGNYGYTF.

This clonotype has just a few counts. J is TRBJ2-3 and V is TRBV9, with 9 bases lining up with TRBD2. The V segment lost 2 bases and the J segment 5 bases; nucleotides outside the gene matches: 6. CDR1 and CDR2 from the germline V gene are SGDLS and YYNGEE. The length of the CDR3 is 15 residues. The chain's CDR3 is CASSVSGGDLDTQYF. In DNA form, the CDR3 reads TGTGCCAGCAGCGTTAGCGGGGGCGATTTAGATACGCAGTATTTT.

The rearrangement links TRBV24-1 to TRBJ2-3; D could derive from TRBD1 or TRBD2 (5 bases each). The CDR3 contains 17 residues. V lost 0 bases and J 0 bases, leaving 12 bases between the germline ends. Germline V CDR1 and CDR2: KGHDR, SFDVKD. The CDR3 spells CATSDLSGTSSTDTQYF. For the CDR3, the DNA is TGTGCCACCAGTGATTTGTCCGGGACGTCAAGCACAGATACGCAGTATTTT.

J is TRBJ1-6 and V is TRBV19; D remains ambiguous. Germline V CDR1 and CDR2: LNHDA, SQIVND (reference sequence). With 3 bases removed from V and 7 bases from J, the gap between germline ends came to 7 bases. This CDR3 contains 13 residues. The CDR3, as DNA: TGTGCCAGTAGTATCTGGAGAAATTCACCCCTCCACTTT. It codes for CASSIWRNSPLHF.

The rearrangement links TRBV4-3 to TRBJ2-1; 7 nucleotides line up with TRBD2. The CDR3 length is 12 residues. Germline V gene lookup returns CDR1 LGHNA and CDR2 YSLEER. The V gene end was trimmed by 4 bases and the J gene end by 10 bases; junction bases not matched to a gene: 4. CDR3 amino acids: CASSRSGVEQFF. DNA of the CDR3: TGCGCCAGCAGCCGCAGCGGGGTCGAGCAGTTCTTC.

The chain has TRBV7-6 and TRBJ2-7; 7 bases match TRBD1. Germline lookup yields CDR1 SGHVS and CDR2 FNYEAQ. V shed 2 bases, J shed 5 bases, and the junction held 18 bases outside the gene matches. The CDR3 covers 18 residues. The CDR3 DNA reads TGTGCCAGCAGCTTATACGGTCCTTGGAGCCGAGGGGGCAACGAGCAGTACTTC. It is translated as CASSLYGPWSRGGNEQYF.

This clonotype was detected a few times. The chain combines TRBV4-2 with TRBJ2-7, with D unresolved. The CDR3 spans 12 residues. Trimming left V 0 bases short and J 4 bases short, with 4 bases between. Looked up from germline, CDR1 is LGHNA and CDR2 is YNFKEQ. The DNA for the CDR3 is TGTGCCAGCAGCCAAGACCTGTACGAGCAGTACTTC. Translating it yields CASSQDLYEQYF.

In the case of this clonotype: Compared with germline, one end of the junction differs, possibly owing to a read error. This chain uses TRBV18 with TRBJ2-1; no clear D gene. This CDR3 spans 15 amino acids. Germline CDR1 is KGHSH and CDR2 is LQKENI. The CDR3 here is CASSPDWRTYKEQFF. CDR3 coding DNA: TGTGCCAGCTCTCCTGACTGGCGAACTTACAAGGAGCAGTTCTTC.